A few counts support the clone carrying this T cell receptor (beta chain). Study processing details: Cell counts per sample came from amplifying reference gene primers. Data came from immunoSEQ multiplex PCR; TCRdb stores just in-frame clones and leaves some out. The V and J calls and the clone size are those of that table, but D and trimming were determined from the DNA. Here the sample spans roughly 200,000 clones, less than 90% being singletons. Participant-reported clinical history was the basis for cohort assignment. The data were taken from a study of blood T cell repertoires in COVID-19. For the study at large: The origin of the acute and convalescent COVID-19 samples was the United States, Italy and Spain.

CDR3 size: 13 residues. The V and J ends lost 7 bases and 0 bases, in that order; junction bases with no gene match: 3. Germline CDR1 and CDR2: SGHRS and YFSETQ. Material: PBMCs or T cells enriched from blood (not recorded which). The V call is TRBV5-1, the J call TRBJ1-1; 7 bases fit TRBD1. The receptor's source is a woman aged 25 to 45 who had been exposed to COVID-19. In nucleotides, the CDR3 is TGCGCCAGCCAGGGACAGATGAACACTGAAGCTTTCTTT. This encodes CASQGQMNTEAFF.